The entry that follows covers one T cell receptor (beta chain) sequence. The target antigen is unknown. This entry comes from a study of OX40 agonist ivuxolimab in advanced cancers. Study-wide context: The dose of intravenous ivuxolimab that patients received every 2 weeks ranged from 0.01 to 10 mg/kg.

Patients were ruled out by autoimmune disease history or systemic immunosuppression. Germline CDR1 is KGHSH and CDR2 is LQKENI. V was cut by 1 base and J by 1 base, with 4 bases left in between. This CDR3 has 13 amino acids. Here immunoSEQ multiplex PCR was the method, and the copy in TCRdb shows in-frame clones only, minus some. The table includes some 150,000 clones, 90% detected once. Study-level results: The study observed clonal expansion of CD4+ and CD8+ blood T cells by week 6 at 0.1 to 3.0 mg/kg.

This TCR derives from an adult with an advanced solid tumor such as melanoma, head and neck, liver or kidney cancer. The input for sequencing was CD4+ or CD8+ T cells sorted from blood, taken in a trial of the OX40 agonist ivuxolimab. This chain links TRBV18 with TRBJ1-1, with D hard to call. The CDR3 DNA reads TGTGCCAGCTCACCACTCCAGAACACTGAAGCTTTCTTT. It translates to CASSPLQNTEAFF.